This paragraph reports one T cell receptor beta chain. The sample is drawn from a study of blood T cell repertoires in COVID-19. On the study more broadly: The origin of the acute and convalescent COVID-19 samples was the United States, Italy and Spain. Sources were T cells, B-cell-depleted T cells, or PBMCs; the material itself was cDNA or gDNA.

V was shortened by 7 bases and J by 0 bases, with 19 bases between the two germline ends. The germline V gene has CDR1 LNHDA and CDR2 SQIVND (reference sequence). The CDR3 has 17 residues. As originally analysed: Cell counts per sample came from amplifying reference gene primers. Clones were sequenced by immunoSEQ multiplex PCR, and TCRdb holds only the in-frame ones, with some missing. D and trimming come from the DNA, and the V and J calls and clone size come from that table. Seen here are approximately 110,000 clones, approximately 80% observed once, and the top ten hold 20% to 25%. This receptor was identified in a man between 65 and 85 years old with active or convalescent COVID-19. Sequenced input: peripheral blood. The V and J genes are TRBV19 and TRBJ1-5; D is perhaps TRBD1 (6 bases). The CDR3 coding sequence is TGTGCCAGTAAAGCGGGACATCCGATCTATAGCAATCAGCCCCAGCATTTT. Translation gives CASKAGHPIYSNQPQHF.